The 10 T cell receptor beta chains listed next were all sequenced from one sample in a study of response to subunit inactivated influenza vaccine. TCRdb recomputed calls from the RT-PCR reads with MiXCR, one row per CDR3 protein. The sample carries some 570,000 distinct CDR3 sequences, approximately 10% recorded once. These same records also appear under a second study, on T cells expressing NK-cell markers. That publication notes: UMI-tagged 5'RACE template switching yielded the TCR beta cDNA.

The source material was PBMCs from blood, sampled on the day of vaccination. All receptors come from a man aged 45-65 years who received an inactivated influenza vaccine.

V gene TRBV7-9 combines with J gene TRBJ1-1; 7 nucleotides match TRBD1. This CDR3 has 14 residues. The J segment lost 7 bases and the V segment lost 6 bases, leaving 11 bases of the junction unmatched. CDR1 and CDR2 (germline): SEHNR, FQNEAQ (reference sequence). As DNA, the CDR3 is TGTGCCAGCAGTCGACAGGGATTTATGGGTGAAGCTTTCTTT. Translation gives CASSRQGFMGEAFF.

The chain links TRBV6-1 to TRBJ2-3; D gene uncertain. Germline V gene data show CDR1 as MNHNS and CDR2 as SASEGT. There are 14 residues in the CDR3. Trimming removed 3 bases from V and 2 bases from J, with 9 bases in between. DNA of the CDR3: TGTGCCAGCAGTGATAGGAAAAACACAGATACGCAGTATTTT. It specifies CASSDRKNTDTQYF.

This clonotype occurred a few times. The rearrangement uses TRBV10-3 and TRBJ2-7, with D uncertain. In germline, CDR1 is ENHRY, CDR2 SYGVKD. V gave up 3 bases and J gave up 6 bases, with 12 bases separating them. CDR3 length: 13 amino acids. The CDR3 reads CAISEVGYIEQYF. DNA of the CDR3: TGTGCCATCAGTGAAGTAGGATACATCGAGCAGTACTTC.

For the CDR3, the DNA is TGTGCCAGCTCCCAGGGTAGCGGCGATCAGCCCCAGCATTTT. The encoded protein is CASSQGSGDQPQHF. The rearrangement joins TRBV18 to TRBJ1-5, with D possibly TRBD1 on 5 matching bases. The CDR3 has 14 amino acids. Germline V CDR1 and CDR2: KGHSH, LQKENI. Deletions cut 6 bases from V and 5 bases from J, with 14 bases between.

The chain carries TRBV20-1 and TRBJ1-1; no clear D. Trimming took off 3 bases at V and 0 bases at J, with 5 bases between the two ends. CDR1 DFQATT and CDR2 SNEGSKA come from the germline V gene (reference sequence). The CDR3 has 12 amino acids. The CDR3 DNA follows: TGCAGTGCTAGTTTGGTGAACACTGAAGCTTTCTTT. Protein sequence: CSASLVNTEAFF.

This clonotype was seen repeatedly, ten times or more. The chain recombines TRBV7-9 with TRBJ2-1, with 12 bases matching TRBD2. Germline assignment: CDR1 SEHNR and CDR2 FQNEAQ (reference sequence). CDR3 length equals 16 residues. V dropped 7 bases and J dropped 5; count of bases not matched to a gene: 9. CDR3 sequence (DNA): TGTGCCAGCATCCTAGCGGGAGGGCCTTGGGACAATGAGCAGTTCTTC. Its translation is CASILAGGPWDNEQFF.

This clonotype was observed a few times. This sequence joins TRBV12-3 or TRBV12-4 and TRBJ1-1; unclear D gene. The CDR3 extends over 16 amino acids. Trimming cost V 6 bases and J 1 base, with 18 bases left between them. The CDR3 DNA reads as TGTGCCAGCAGCCCCCGCGACAAAATTCGGAACACTGAAGCTTTCTTT. Translating gives CASSPRDKIRNTEAFF.

This clonotype has just a few counts. V and J are TRBV13 and TRBJ2-1, with D possibly matching TRBD2 (5 bases). CDR1 is PRHDT and CDR2 is FYEKMQ in the germline V gene (reference sequence). This CDR3 region has 13 residues. The V gene lost 3 bases and the J gene lost 8 bases, with 11 bases spanning the gap. CDR3 coding DNA: TGTGCCAGCAGCTTCGGGGTTGCGTATGAGCAGTTCTTC. It yields the protein CASSFGVAYEQFF. The entire variable domain, with the rest obtained from reference TRBV13 and TRBJ2-1, is as follows: AAGVIQSPRHLIKEKRETATLKCYPIPRHDTVYWYQQGPGQDPQFLISFYEKMQSDKGSIPDRFSAQQFSDYHSELNMSSLELGDSALYFCASSFGVAYEQFFGPGTRLTVL.

V and J are TRBV4-3 and TRBJ2-2; D uncertain. Trimming left V 0 bases short and J 4 bases short, with 15 bases between. Germline loops: CDR1 LGHNA, CDR2 YSLEER. This CDR3 is 17 amino acids long. CDR3 DNA: TGCGCCAGCAGCCAAGATGTCCCGGGTCGGCGCACCGGGGAGCTGTTTTTT. Amino acids: CASSQDVPGRRTGELFF.

This clonotype was detected a few times. The rearrangement links TRBV7-2 to TRBJ1-1, with 11 bases fitting TRBD1. Per germline, CDR1 SGHTA and CDR2 FQGNSA. The CDR3 runs to 13 residues. V trimming: 5 bases; J trimming: 6 bases; junction bases outside the gene matches: 2. The CDR3 reads CASSGQGASEAFF. Written as DNA, the CDR3 is TGTGCCAGCAGCGGACAGGGGGCCTCTGAAGCTTTCTTT.